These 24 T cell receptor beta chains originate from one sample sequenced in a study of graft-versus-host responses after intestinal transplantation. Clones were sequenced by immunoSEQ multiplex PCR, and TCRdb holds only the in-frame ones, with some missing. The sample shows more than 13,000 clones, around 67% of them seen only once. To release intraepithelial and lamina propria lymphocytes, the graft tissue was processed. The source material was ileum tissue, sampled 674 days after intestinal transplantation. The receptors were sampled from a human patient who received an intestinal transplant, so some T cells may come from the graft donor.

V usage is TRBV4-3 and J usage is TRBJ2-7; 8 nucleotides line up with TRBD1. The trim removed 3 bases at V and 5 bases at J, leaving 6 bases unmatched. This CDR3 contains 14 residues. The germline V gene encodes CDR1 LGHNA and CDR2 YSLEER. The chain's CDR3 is CASSHGQGENEQYF. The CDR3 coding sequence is TGCGCCAGCAGCCACGGACAGGGAGAAAACGAGCAGTACTTC.

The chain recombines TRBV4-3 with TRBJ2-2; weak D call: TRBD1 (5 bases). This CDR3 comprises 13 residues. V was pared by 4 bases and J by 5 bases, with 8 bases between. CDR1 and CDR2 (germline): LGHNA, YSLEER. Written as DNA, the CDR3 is TGCGCCAGCAGCCCAGGGAATACCGGGGAGCTGTTTTTT. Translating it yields CASSPGNTGELFF.

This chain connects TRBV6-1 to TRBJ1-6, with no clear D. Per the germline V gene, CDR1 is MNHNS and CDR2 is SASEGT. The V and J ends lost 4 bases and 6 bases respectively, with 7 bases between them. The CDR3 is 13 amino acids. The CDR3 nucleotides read TGTGCCAGCAGTGCAAACAGTAATTCACCCCTCCACTTT. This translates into CASSANSNSPLHF.

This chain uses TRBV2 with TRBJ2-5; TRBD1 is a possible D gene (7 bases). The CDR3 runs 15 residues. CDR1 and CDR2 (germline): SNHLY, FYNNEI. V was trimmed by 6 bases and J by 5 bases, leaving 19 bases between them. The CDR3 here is CASSLRQGLWETQYF. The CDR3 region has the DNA TGTGCCAGCAGCCTAAGACAGGGACTCTGGGAGACCCAGTACTTC. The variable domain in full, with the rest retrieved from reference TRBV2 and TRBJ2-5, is EPEVTQTPSHQVTQMGQEVILRCVPISNHLYFYWYRQILGQKVEFLVSFYNNEISEKSEIFDDQFSVERPDGSNFTLKIRSTKLEDSAMYFCASSLRQGLWETQYFGPGTRLLVL.

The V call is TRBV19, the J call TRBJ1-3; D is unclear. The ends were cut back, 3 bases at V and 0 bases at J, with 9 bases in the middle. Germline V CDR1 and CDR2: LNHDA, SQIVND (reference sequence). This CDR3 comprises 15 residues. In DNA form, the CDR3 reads TGTGCCAGTAGTATTGGAGTGGACTCTGGAAACACCATATATTTT. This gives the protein CASSIGVDSGNTIYF.

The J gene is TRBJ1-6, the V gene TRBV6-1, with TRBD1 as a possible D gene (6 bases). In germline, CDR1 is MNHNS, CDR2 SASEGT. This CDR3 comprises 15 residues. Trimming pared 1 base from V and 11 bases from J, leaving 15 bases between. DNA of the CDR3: TGTGCCAGCAGTGAAGTGCAGGGGCTGAGAACACCCCTCCACTTT. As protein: CASSEVQGLRTPLHF.

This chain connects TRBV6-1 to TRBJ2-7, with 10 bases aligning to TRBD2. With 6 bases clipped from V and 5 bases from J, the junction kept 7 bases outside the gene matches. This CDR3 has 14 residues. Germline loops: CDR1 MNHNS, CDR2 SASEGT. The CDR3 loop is CASSRSGGANEQYF. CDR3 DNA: TGTGCCAGCAGCCGCAGCGGGGGGGCTAACGAGCAGTACTTC.

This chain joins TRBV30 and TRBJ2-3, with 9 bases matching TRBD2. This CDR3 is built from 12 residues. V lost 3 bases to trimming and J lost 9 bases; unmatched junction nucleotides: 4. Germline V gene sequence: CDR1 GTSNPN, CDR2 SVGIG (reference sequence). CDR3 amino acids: CAWSQRGDTQYF. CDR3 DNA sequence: TGTGCCTGGAGCCAGCGGGGGGACACGCAGTATTTT.

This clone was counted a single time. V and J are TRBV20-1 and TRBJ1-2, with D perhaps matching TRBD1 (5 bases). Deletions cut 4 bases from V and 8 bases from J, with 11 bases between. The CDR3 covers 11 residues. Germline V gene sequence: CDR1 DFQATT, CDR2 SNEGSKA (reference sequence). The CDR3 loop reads CSAIRVGGYTF. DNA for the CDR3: TGCAGTGCTATCAGGGTTGGCGGCTACACCTTC.

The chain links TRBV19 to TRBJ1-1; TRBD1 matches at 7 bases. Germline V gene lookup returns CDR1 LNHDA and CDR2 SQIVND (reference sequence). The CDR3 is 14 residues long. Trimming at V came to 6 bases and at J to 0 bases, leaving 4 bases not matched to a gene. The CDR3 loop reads CASRQTGLNTEAFF. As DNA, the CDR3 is TGTGCCAGTAGGCAGACAGGGCTGAACACTGAAGCTTTCTTT.

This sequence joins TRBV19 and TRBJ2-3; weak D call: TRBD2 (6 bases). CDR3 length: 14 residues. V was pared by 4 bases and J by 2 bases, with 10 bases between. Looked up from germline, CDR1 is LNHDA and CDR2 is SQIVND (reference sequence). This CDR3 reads CASSSGIPTDTQYF. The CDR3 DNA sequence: TGTGCCAGTAGTAGCGGGATCCCCACAGATACGCAGTATTTT.

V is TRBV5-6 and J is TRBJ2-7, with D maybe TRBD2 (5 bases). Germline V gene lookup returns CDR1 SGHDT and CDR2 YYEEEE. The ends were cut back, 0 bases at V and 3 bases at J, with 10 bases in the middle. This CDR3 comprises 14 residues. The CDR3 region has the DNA TGTGCCAGCAGCTTGGGGACTGAATACTACGAGCAGTACTTC. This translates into CASSLGTEYYEQYF.

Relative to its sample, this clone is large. The CDR3 coding sequence is TGCGCCAGCAGTCGGGGAGAAGGAGAAAAACTGTTTTTT. It is translated as CASSRGEGEKLFF. J is TRBJ1-4 and V is TRBV5-1; D unresolved. V was pared by 5 bases and J by 8 bases, with 13 bases between. CDR1 and CDR2 (germline): SGHRS, YFSETQ. The CDR3 extends over 13 amino acids.

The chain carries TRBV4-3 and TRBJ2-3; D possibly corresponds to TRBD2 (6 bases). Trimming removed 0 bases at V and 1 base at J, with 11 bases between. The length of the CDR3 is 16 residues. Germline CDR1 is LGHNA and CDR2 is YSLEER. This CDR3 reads CASSQDLASGTDTQYF. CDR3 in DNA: TGCGCCAGCAGCCAAGATCTGGCTAGCGGCACAGATACGCAGTATTTT.

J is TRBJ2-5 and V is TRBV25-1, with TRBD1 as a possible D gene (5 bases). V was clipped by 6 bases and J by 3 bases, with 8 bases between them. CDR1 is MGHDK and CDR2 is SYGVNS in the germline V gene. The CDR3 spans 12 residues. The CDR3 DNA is TGTGCCAGCAGCGCCAGGGAAGAGACCCAGTACTTC. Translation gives CASSAREETQYF.

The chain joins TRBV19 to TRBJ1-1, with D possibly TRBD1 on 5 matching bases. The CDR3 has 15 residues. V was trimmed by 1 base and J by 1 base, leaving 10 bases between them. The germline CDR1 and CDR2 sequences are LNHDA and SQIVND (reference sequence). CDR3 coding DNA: TGTGCCAGTAGTATAGCTAGCGGGGGGAACACTGAAGCTTTCTTT. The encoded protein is CASSIASGGNTEAFF.

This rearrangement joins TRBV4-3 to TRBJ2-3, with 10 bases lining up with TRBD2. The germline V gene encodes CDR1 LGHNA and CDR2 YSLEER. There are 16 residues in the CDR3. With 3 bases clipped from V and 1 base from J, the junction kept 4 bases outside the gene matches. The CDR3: CASSHLGTSGTDTQYF. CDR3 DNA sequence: TGCGCCAGCAGCCATCTGGGGACTAGCGGCACAGATACGCAGTATTTT.

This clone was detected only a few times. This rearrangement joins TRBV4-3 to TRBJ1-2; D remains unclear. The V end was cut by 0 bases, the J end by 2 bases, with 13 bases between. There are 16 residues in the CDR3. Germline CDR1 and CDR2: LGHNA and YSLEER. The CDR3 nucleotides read TGCGCCAGCAGCCAAGATATTGGCTTTACAAACTATGGCTACACCTTC. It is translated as CASSQDIGFTNYGYTF.

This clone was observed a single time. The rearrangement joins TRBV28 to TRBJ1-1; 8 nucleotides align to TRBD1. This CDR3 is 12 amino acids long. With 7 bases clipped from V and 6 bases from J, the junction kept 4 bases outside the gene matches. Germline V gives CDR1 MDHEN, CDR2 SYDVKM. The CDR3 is CASTSDRAEAFF. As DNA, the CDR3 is TGTGCCAGCACCTCGGACAGGGCTGAAGCTTTCTTT. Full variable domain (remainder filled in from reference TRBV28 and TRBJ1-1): DVKVTQSSRYLVKRTGEKVFLECVQDMDHENMFWYRQDPGLGLRLIYFSYDVKMKEKGDIPEGYSVSREKKERFSLILESASTNQTSMYLCASTSDRAEAFFGQGTRLTVV.

CDR3 nucleotide sequence: TGTGCCAGCAGCTGGGGGGAGACAGCTAACTATGGCTACACCTTC. This sequence encodes CASSWGETANYGYTF. The rearrangement uses TRBV11-3 and TRBJ1-2; a possible D gene is TRBD1 (5 bases). Germline V gene lookup returns CDR1 SGHNT and CDR2 YENEEA. V dropped 4 bases and J dropped 0 bases, with 12 bases sitting between them. The CDR3 totals 15 residues.

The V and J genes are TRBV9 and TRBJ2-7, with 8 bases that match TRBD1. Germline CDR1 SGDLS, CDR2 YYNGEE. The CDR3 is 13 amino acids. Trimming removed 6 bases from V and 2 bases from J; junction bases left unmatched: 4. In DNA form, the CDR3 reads TGTGCCAGCATCCAGGGGGCAACCTACGAGCAGTACTTC. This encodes CASIQGATYEQYF.

CDR3: CASSPNGDYGYTF. CDR3 coding DNA: TGCGCCAGCAGCCCGAACGGGGACTATGGCTACACCTTC. The chain couples TRBV4-3 to TRBJ1-2; no firm D call. V was clipped by 4 bases and J by 3 bases, with 9 bases between them. The V gene's germline CDR1 is LGHNA and CDR2 YSLEER. This CDR3 contains 13 residues.

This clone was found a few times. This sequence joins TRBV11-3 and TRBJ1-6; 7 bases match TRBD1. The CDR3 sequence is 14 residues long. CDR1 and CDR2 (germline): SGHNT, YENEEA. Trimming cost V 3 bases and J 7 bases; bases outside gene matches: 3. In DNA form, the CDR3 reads TGTGCCAGCAGCTTCGGCAGGGGGAATTCACCCCTCCACTTT. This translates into CASSFGRGNSPLHF.

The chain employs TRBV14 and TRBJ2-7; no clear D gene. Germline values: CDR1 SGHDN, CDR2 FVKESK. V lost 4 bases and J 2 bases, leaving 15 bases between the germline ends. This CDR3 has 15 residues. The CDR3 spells CASSLQPGRTYEQYF. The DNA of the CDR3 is TGTGCCAGCAGCCTGCAGCCAGGTCGGACCTACGAGCAGTACTTC.